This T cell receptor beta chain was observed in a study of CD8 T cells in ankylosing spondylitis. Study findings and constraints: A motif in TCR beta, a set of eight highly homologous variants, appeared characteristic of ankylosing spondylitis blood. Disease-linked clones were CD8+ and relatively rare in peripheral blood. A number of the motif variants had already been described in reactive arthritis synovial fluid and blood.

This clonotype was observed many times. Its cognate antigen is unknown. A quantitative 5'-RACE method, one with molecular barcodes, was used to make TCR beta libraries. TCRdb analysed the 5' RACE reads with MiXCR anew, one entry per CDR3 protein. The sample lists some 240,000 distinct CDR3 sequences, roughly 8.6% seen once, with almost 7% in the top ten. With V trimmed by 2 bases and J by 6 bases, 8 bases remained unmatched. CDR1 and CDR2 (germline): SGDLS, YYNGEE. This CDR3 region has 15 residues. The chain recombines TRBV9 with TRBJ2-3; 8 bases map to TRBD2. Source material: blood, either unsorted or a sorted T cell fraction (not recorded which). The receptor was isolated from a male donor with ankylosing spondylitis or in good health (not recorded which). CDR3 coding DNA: TGTGCCAGCAGCGTCGCCGTGACTAGCGACGATACGCAGTATTTT. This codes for CASSVAVTSDDTQYF. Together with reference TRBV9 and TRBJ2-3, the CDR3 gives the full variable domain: DSGVTQTPKHLITATGQRVTLRCSPRSGDLSVYWYQQSLDQGLQFLIQYYNGEERAKGNILERFSAQQFPDLHSELNLSSLELGDSALYFCASSVAVTSDDTQYFGPGTRLTVL.